This T cell receptor (beta chain) was identified during a study of cytomegalovirus exposure and HLA in healthy donors. Study outcomes and limitations: When a later analysis compared HLA-associated TCR beta chains with equally common others, the HLA-associated chains turned out to be more clonally expanded and to have lower generation probabilities. Sequences of the TCR beta chain were said to predict the HLA-A and HLA-B alleles of most subjects accurately.

PCR used 60 Vbeta primers and 13 Jbeta primers. The data were produced by immunoSEQ multiplex PCR, yet TCRdb's version contains in-frame clones alone and is incomplete. Here the sample table reports some 31,000 clones. Worth noting for this clone: Antigen: not known.

What was sequenced was PBMCs. This clonotype was obtained from a woman in her 40s in good health and CMV-seropositive.

The CDR3 DNA follows: TGTGCCAGCAGCCAAGACCTCTCCGGACTAGTTATTGAGCAGTTCTTC. It encodes CASSQDLSGLVIEQFF. The chain links TRBV4-2 to TRBJ2-1; TRBD2 agrees at 7 bases. The CDR3 sequence is 16 residues long. Germline values: CDR1 LGHNA, CDR2 YNFKEQ. Trimming removed 0 bases from V and 9 bases from J; junction bases left unmatched: 11.